Sequencing of this TCR beta chain was carried out in a study of vaccination and CD4 T cells after COVID-19. Sequencing of cultured CD4+ T cell DNA used the Oncomine TCR Beta short-read assay. TCRdb analysed the PCR reads with MiXCR anew, one entry per CDR3 protein. The sample carries some 26,000 distinct CDR3 sequences, 40% to 55% recorded once. Stated treatment: 10-day PBMC culture with coronavirus spike peptide pools or control peptides (ViraFEST assay). Note on this clonotype: Its target is not known.

Study-level results: Only post-vaccination samples contained a median roughly 86% of the reactive clones in convalescent patients.

The material sequenced was CD4+ T cells from blood, cultured in vitro, taken before SARS-CoV-2 vaccination. The sequence was collected from a human donor who received a COVID-19 vaccine.

DNA of the CDR3: TGCAGTGCTGCAGGGGATGGGAGGGACAGGGAATCACCCCTCCACTTT. This encodes CSAAGDGRDRESPLHF. V usage is TRBV20-1 and J usage is TRBJ1-6; 9 bases map to TRBD1. V shed 5 bases, J shed 10 bases, and the junction held 15 bases outside the gene matches. Germline V gene lookup returns CDR1 DFQATT and CDR2 SNEGSKA (reference sequence). The CDR3 is 16 amino acids.